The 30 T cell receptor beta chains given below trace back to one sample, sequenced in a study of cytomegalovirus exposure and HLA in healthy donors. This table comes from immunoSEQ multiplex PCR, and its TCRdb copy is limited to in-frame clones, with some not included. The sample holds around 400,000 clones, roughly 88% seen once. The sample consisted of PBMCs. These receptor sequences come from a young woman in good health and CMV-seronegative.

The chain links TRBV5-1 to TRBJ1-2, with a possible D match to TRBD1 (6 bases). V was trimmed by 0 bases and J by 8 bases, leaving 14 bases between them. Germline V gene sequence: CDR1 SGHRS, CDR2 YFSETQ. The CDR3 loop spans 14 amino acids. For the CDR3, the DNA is TGCGCCAGCAGCTTGGCCGGCAGGGGAATCGGCTACACCTTC. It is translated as CASSLAGRGIGYTF.

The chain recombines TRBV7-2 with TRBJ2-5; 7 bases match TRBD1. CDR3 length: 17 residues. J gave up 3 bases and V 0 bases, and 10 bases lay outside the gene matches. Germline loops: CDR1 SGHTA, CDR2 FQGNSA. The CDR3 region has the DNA TGTGCCAGCAGCTTAGCAACAGGGGAACAGGAGGAAGAGACCCAGTACTTC. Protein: CASSLATGEQEEETQYF.

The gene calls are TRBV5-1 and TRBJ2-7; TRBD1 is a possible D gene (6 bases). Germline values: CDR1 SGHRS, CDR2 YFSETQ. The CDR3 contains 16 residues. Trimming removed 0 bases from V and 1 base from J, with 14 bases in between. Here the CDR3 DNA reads TGCGCCAGCAGCTTGGGGCCGCCAGGGGAGTCCTACGAGCAGTACTTC. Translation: CASSLGPPGESYEQYF.

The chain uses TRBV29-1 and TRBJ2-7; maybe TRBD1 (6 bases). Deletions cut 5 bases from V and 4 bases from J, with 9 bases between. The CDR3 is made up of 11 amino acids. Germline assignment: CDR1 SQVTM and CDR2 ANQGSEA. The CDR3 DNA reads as TGCAGCGTTCAAAGGGGGTACGAGCAGTACTTC. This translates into CSVQRGYEQYF.

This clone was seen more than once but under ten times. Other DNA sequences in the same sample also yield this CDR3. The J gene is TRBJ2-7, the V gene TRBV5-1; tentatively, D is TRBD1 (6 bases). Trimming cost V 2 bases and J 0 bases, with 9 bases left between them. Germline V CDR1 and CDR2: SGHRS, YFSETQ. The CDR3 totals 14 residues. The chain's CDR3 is CASSLAGASYEQYF. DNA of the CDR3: TGCGCCAGCAGCTTAGCAGGGGCCTCCTACGAGCAGTACTTC.

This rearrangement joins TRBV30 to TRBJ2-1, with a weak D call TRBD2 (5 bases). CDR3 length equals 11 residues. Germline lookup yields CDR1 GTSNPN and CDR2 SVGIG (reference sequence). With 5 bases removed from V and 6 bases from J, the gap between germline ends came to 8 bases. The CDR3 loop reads CAWGLINEQFF. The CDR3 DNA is TGTGCCTGGGGACTGATCAATGAGCAGTTCTTC.

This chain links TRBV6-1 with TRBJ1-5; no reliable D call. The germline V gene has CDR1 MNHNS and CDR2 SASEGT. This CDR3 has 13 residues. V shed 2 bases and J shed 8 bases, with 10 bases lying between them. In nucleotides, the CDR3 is TGTGCCAGCAGTGAACCCTCCGGGAAGCCCCAGCATTTT. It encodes CASSEPSGKPQHF.

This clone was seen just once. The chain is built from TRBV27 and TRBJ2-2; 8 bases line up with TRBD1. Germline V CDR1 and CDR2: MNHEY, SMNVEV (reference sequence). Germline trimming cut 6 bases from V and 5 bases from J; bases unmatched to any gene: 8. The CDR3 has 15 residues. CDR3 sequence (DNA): TGTGCCAGCAGCCCAGGGGGCTTGGGGACCGGGGAGCTGTTTTTT. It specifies CASSPGGLGTGELFF.

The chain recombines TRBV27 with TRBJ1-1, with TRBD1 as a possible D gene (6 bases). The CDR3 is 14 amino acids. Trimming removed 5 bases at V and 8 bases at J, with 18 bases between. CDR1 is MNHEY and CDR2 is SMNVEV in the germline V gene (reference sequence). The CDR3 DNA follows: TGTGCCAGCAGTGCCTTTCACAGGGCTGCCGAAGCTTTCTTT. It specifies CASSAFHRAAEAFF.

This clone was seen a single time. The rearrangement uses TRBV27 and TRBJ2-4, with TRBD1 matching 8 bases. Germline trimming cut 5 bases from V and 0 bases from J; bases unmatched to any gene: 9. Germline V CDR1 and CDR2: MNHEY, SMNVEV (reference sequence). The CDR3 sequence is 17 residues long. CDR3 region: CASSLRGLELAKNIQYF. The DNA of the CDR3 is TGTGCCAGCAGTCTCAGGGGGCTAGAACTAGCCAAAAACATTCAGTACTTC.

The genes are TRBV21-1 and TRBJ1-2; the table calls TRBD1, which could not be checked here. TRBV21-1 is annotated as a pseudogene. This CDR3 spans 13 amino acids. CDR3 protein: CASSKARNDGYTF. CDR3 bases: TGTGCCAGCAGCAAAGCCAGGAACGATGGCTACACCTTC.

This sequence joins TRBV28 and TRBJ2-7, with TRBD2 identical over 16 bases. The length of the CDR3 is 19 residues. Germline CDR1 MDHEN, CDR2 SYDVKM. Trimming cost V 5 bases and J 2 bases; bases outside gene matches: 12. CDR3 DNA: TGTGCCAGCAGTCCTGGGGGCTCGGGACTAGCGGGAGGGCCCTACGAGCAGTACTTC. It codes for CASSPGGSGLAGGPYEQYF. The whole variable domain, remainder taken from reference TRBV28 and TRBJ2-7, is DVKVTQSSRYLVKRTGEKVFLECVQDMDHENMFWYRQDPGLGLRLIYFSYDVKMKEKGDIPEGYSVSREKKERFSLILESASTNQTSMYLCASSPGGSGLAGGPYEQYFGPGTRLTVT.

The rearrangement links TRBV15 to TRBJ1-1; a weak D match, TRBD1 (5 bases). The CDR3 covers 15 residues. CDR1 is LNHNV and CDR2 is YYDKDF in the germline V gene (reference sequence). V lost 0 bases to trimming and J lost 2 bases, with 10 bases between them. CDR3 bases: TGTGCCACCAGCAGAGAAGGGCAGGGTAACACTGAAGCTTTCTTT. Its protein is CATSREGQGNTEAFF.

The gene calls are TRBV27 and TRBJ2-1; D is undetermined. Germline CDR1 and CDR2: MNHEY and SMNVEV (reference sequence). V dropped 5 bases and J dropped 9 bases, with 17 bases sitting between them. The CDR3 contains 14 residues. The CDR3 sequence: CASSIQTRAGEQFF. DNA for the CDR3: TGTGCCAGCAGTATCCAGACTCGCGCCGGTGAGCAGTTCTTC.

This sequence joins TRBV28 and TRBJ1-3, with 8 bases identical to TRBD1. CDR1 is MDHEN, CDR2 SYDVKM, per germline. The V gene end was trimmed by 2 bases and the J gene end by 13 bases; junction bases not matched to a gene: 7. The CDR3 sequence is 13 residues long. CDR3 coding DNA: TGTGCCAGCAGTTTACAAGGGCAGGGGGCTATATATTTT. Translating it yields CASSLQGQGAIYF.

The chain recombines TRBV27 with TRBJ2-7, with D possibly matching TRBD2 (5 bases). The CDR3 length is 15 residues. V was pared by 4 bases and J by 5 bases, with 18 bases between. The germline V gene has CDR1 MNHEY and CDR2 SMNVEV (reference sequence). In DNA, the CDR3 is TGTGCCAGCAGTTCTCCGGGAAAACAACAACACGAGCAGTACTTC. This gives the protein CASSSPGKQQHEQYF.

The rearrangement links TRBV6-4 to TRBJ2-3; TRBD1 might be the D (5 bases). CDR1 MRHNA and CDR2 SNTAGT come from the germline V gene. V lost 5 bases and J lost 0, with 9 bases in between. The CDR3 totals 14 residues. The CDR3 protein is CASSSAGSTDTQYF. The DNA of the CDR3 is TGTGCCAGCAGTAGCGCAGGGAGCACAGATACGCAGTATTTT.

CDR3 bases: TGTGCCAGCAGCCATCCGGGACAGGGGAACACCGGGGAGCTGTTTTTT. Translated: CASSHPGQGNTGELFF. The rearrangement links TRBV27 to TRBJ2-2; 9 bases fit TRBD1. Trimming took 6 bases from V and 1 from J; bases not matched to a gene: 6. Germline CDR1 MNHEY, CDR2 SMNVEV (reference sequence). The CDR3 spans 16 residues.

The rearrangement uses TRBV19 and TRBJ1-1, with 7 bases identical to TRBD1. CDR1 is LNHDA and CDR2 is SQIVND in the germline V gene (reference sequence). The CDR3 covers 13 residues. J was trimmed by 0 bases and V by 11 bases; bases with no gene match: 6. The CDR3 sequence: CAANTGVNTEAFF. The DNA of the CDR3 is TGTGCCGCCAATACAGGGGTGAACACTGAAGCTTTCTTT.

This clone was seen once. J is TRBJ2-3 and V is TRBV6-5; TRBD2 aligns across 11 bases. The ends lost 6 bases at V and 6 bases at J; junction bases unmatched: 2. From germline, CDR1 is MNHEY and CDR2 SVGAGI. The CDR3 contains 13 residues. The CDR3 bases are TGTGCCAGCAGACTAGCGGGAGCGGATACGCAGTATTTT. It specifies CASRLAGADTQYF.

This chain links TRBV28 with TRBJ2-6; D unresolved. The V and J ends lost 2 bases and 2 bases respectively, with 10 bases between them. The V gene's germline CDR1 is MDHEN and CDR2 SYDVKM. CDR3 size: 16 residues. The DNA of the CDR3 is TGTGCCAGCAGTTTAGATCTTACGGCTGGGGCCAACGTCCTGACTTTC. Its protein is CASSLDLTAGANVLTF. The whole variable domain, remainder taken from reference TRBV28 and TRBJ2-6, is DVKVTQSSRYLVKRTGEKVFLECVQDMDHENMFWYRQDPGLGLRLIYFSYDVKMKEKGDIPEGYSVSREKKERFSLILESASTNQTSMYLCASSLDLTAGANVLTFGAGSRLTVL.

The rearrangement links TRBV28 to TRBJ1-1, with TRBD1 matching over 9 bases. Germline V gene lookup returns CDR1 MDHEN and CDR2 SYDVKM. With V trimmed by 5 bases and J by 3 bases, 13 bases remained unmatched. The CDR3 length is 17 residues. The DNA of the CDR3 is TGTGCCAGCAGTGCCGCTTTGGACAGGGGTATTTACACTGAAGCTTTCTTT. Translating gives CASSAALDRGIYTEAFF.

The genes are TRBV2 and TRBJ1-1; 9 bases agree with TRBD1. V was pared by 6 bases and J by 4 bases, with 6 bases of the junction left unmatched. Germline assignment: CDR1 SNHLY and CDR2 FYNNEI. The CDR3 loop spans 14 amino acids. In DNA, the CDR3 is TGTGCCAGCAGGAACGGACAGGGGTCCACTGAAGCTTTCTTT. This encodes CASRNGQGSTEAFF.

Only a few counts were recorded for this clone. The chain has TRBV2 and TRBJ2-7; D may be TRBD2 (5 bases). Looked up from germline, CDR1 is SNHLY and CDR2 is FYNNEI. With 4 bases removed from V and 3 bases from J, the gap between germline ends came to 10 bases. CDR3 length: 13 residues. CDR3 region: CASSVLALYEQYF. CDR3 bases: TGTGCCAGCAGTGTGCTAGCTCTCTACGAGCAGTACTTC.

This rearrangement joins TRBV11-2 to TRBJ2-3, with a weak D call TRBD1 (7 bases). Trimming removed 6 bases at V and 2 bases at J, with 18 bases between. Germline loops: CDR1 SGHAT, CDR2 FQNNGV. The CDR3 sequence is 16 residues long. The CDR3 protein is CASRIAGGRYTDTQYF. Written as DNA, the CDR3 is TGTGCCAGCAGAATAGCAGGGGGGCGATACACAGATACGCAGTATTTT.

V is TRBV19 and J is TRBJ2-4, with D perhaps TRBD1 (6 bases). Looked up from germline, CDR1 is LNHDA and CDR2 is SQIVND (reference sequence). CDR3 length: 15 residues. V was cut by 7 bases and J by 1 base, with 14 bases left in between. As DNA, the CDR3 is TGTGCCAGTACTACAGGGTCGGGGGCCAAAAACATTCAGTACTTC. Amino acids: CASTTGSGAKNIQYF.

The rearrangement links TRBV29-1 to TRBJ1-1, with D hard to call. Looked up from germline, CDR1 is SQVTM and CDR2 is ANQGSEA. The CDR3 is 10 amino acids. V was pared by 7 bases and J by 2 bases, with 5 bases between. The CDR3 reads CSAFNTEAFF. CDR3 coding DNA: TGCAGCGCGTTCAACACTGAAGCTTTCTTT. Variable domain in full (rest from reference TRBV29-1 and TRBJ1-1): SAVISQKPSRDICQRGTSLTIQCQVDSQVTMMFWYRQQPGQSLTLIATANQGSEATYESGFVIDKFPISRPNLTFSTLTVSNMSPEDSSIYLCSAFNTEAFFGQGTRLTVV.

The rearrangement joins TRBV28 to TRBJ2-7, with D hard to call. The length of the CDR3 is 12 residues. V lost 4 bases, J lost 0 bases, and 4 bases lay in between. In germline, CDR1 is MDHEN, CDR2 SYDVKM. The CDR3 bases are TGTGCCAGCAGTTCGAGCTCCTACGAGCAGTACTTC. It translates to CASSSSSYEQYF.

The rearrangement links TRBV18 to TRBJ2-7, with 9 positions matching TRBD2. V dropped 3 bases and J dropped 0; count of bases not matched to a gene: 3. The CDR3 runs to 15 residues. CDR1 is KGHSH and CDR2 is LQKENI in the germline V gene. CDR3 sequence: CASSPVSGSSYEQYF. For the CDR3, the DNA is TGTGCCAGCTCACCTGTTAGCGGGAGCTCCTACGAGCAGTACTTC. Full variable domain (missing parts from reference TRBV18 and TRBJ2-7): NAGVMQNPRHLVRRRGQEARLRCSPMKGHSHVYWYRQLPEEGLKFMVYLQKENIIDESGMPKERFSAEFPKEGPSILRIQQVVRGDSAAYFCASSPVSGSSYEQYFGPGTRLTVT.

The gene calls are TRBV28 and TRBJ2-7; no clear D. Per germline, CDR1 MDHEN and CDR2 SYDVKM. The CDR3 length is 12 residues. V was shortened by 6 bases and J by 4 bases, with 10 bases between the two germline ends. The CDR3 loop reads CASSYRSYEQYF. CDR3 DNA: TGTGCCAGCAGCTATCGGAGTTACGAGCAGTACTTC. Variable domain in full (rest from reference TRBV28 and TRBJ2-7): DVKVTQSSRYLVKRTGEKVFLECVQDMDHENMFWYRQDPGLGLRLIYFSYDVKMKEKGDIPEGYSVSREKKERFSLILESASTNQTSMYLCASSYRSYEQYFGPGTRLTVT.